The clone carrying this T cell receptor (beta chain) was detected ten times or more. Axillary draining lymph nodes of breast cancer patients supplied the node samples. The junction had 10 bases not matched to a gene; V was cut back by 0 bases and J by 12 bases. This CDR3 spans 15 amino acids. Each CDR3 protein is one row after TCRdb ran MiXCR on the multiplex PCR reads. The sample lists some 120,000 distinct CDR3 sequences, around 20% occurring once. This sample was included in a study of breast tumors, draining lymph nodes, adjacent tissues. The TCR comes from a female donor with breast cancer. Some clones in this sample may be carry-over from other donors' samples. J is TRBJ2-1 and V is TRBV12-3 or TRBV12-4, with 8 positions matching TRBD2. Sequenced input: axillary lymph node tissue. Here the CDR3 reads CASSLARASGSGQFF. The CDR3 DNA reads TGTGCCAGCAGTTTAGCGAGGGCTAGCGGGTCTGGGCAGTTCTTC.